This T cell receptor beta chain was documented in a study of T-cell reconstitution after alpha-beta-depleted transplantation in children. The study, taken as a whole, reports: Newly generated T cells supplied most T-cell counts and diversity one year post-transplant.

Concerning this clonotype: Its antigen remains unidentified.

The CDR3 extends over 15 amino acids. Germline CDR1 MNHNS, CDR2 SASEGT. Trimming removed 7 bases from V and 3 bases from J; junction bases left unmatched: 9. This sample's TCRbeta library carried unique molecular identifier barcodes. TCRdb fed the PCR reads into MiXCR, producing one record per CDR3 protein. The table has hundreds of thousands of distinct CDR3 sequences, around 12% seen once. The source is a girl aged 2 to 10 with congenital amegakaryocytic thrombocytopenia, due to receive a stem cell transplant. The J gene is TRBJ1-5, the V gene TRBV6-1, with 7 bases identical to TRBD1. Sample: PBMCs, taken before TCRalphabeta/CD19-depleted stem cell transplant. The CDR3 sequence: CASTTGTAYNQPQHF. CDR3 bases: TGTGCCAGCACCACCGGGACAGCATACAATCAGCCCCAGCATTTT.